The sequence of this T cell receptor (beta chain) was determined in a study of T cells in Graves' hyperthyroidism and ophthalmopathy. The CDR3 consists of 13 residues. Trimming removed 3 bases at V and 3 bases at J, with 8 bases between. Germline values: CDR1 PRHDT, CDR2 FYEKMQ (reference sequence). Exclusion criteria comprised uncontrolled infection, other autoimmune disease, pregnancy or lactation. Study results and limitations: Clonotypes that were expanded in thyroid above 0.001 mostly appeared in blood too.

This clonotype has just a few counts. As yet, its antigen is unknown. Amplified TCR beta CDR3 regions came from RNA transcripts. HTBI primers were used for first-round RT-PCR of the TCR CDR3. TCRdb re-called the multiplex PCR reads with MiXCR, one entry per CDR3 protein. Among 490,000 or so distinct CDR3 sequences listed, 22% were seen once. The J gene is TRBJ1-1, the V gene TRBV13, with TRBD1 as a possible D gene (5 bases). This TCR was recovered from a woman in her 70s with Graves' ophthalmopathy. Sequenced: blood. CDR3 sequence: CASSLGLDTEAFF. DNA for the CDR3: TGTGCCAGCAGCTTGGGACTAGACACTGAAGCTTTCTTT.